The 26 T cell receptor beta chains below all came from one sample that was sequenced in a study of blood T cell repertoires in COVID-19. Produced via immunoSEQ multiplex PCR; TCRdb's table is partial and in-frame only. Among nearly 350,000 clones listed, roughly 87% were seen once. The sample taken for sequencing was PBMCs or T cells enriched from blood (not recorded which). The receptor set was obtained from a woman aged 25-40 years who had recovered from COVID-19.

This clone was seen once. The V and J genes are TRBV4-1 and TRBJ2-7; D uncertain. CDR3 length: 13 amino acids. Germline V gives CDR1 MGHRA, CDR2 YSYEKL. The ends were cut back, 5 bases at V and 0 bases at J, with 8 bases in the middle. Written as DNA, the CDR3 is TGCGCCAGCAGCGTCGTCAGCTCCTACGAGCAGTACTTC. It translates to CASSVVSSYEQYF.

This chain links TRBV6-4 with TRBJ2-2, with 13 nucleotides matching TRBD2. Germline values: CDR1 MRHNA, CDR2 SNTAGT. J gave up 6 bases and V 4 bases, and 2 bases lay outside the gene matches. The CDR3 has 15 amino acids. CDR3 sequence: CASSATSGGPGELFF. The DNA of the CDR3 is TGTGCCAGCAGTGCGACTAGCGGGGGGCCCGGGGAGCTGTTTTTT.

The chain has TRBV11-2 and TRBJ1-1; D is unclear. V shed 6 bases and J shed 1 base, with 9 bases lying between them. The V gene's germline CDR1 is SGHAT and CDR2 FQNNGV. CDR3 length: 13 residues. The CDR3 coding sequence is TGTGCCAGCAGATCCGAGGAGAACACTGAAGCTTTCTTT. It is translated as CASRSEENTEAFF.

The CDR3 DNA reads as TGTGCCAGCAGTTTCCGGGGGGCTGGGGGCACTGAAGCTTTCTTT. It is translated as CASSFRGAGGTEAFF. The J gene is TRBJ1-1, the V gene TRBV6-5; tentative D call: TRBD1 (6 bases). Trimming pared 4 bases from V and 4 bases from J, leaving 16 bases between. This CDR3 comprises 15 residues. Germline V CDR1 and CDR2: MNHEY, SVGAGI.

This chain links TRBV2 with TRBJ1-2, with D perhaps matching TRBD1 (5 bases). Looked up from germline, CDR1 is SNHLY and CDR2 is FYNNEI. V dropped 6 bases and J dropped 3 bases, with 14 bases sitting between them. This CDR3 region has 14 residues. As DNA, the CDR3 is TGTGCCAGCAGATTCCGACAGAGCGACTATGGCTACACCTTC. Protein product: CASRFRQSDYGYTF.

The rearrangement links TRBV10-2 to TRBJ1-3; D unclear. The germline V and J ends were trimmed by 3 bases and 0 bases, with 12 bases remaining between them. This CDR3 contains 16 residues. Germline lookup yields CDR1 WSHSY and CDR2 SAAADI. The CDR3 coding sequence is TGCGCCAGCAGTGAATTGGGCAGCCTCTCTGGAAACACCATATATTTT. Translation gives CASSELGSLSGNTIYF.

This chain connects TRBV2 to TRBJ2-2, with D perhaps matching TRBD1 (5 bases). Trimming removed 8 bases at V and 3 bases at J, with 10 bases between. CDR3 length: 13 residues. CDR1 and CDR2 from the germline V gene are SNHLY and FYNNEI. The CDR3 DNA reads TGTGCCAGCCTAGGGGCGTACACCGGGGAGCTGTTTTTT. It specifies CASLGAYTGELFF.

The chain carries TRBV11-2 and TRBJ1-4; 8 bases fit TRBD1. V lost 4 bases, J lost 4 bases, and 8 bases stayed unmatched. This CDR3 is 16 amino acids long. Germline V lookup: CDR1 SGHAT, CDR2 FQNNGV. CDR3 loop: CASSSTGGYNNEKLFF. The CDR3 region has the DNA TGTGCCAGCAGCTCAACAGGGGGGTACAATAATGAAAAACTGTTTTTT.

This chain links TRBV7-9 with TRBJ2-3; 8 positions match TRBD1. V trimming: 6 bases; J trimming: 3 bases; junction bases outside the gene matches: 5. From germline, CDR1 is SEHNR and CDR2 FQNEAQ (reference sequence). The CDR3 consists of 14 residues. CDR3 DNA sequence: TGTGCCAGCAGTGGACAGGGAGGAACAGATACGCAGTATTTT. It yields the protein CASSGQGGTDTQYF.

The CDR3 DNA follows: TGTGCCAGCAGCGTGACAACAGCCTACTCTGGAAACACCATATATTTT. This encodes CASSVTTAYSGNTIYF. This chain links TRBV9 with TRBJ1-3; D gene uncertain. The length of the CDR3 is 16 residues. The germline V gene has CDR1 SGDLS and CDR2 YYNGEE. V shed 2 bases and J shed 0 bases, with 12 bases lying between them.

This clone occurred once. The chain recombines TRBV6-2 or TRBV6-3 with TRBJ2-5; tentative D call: TRBD1 (6 bases). This CDR3 contains 13 residues. V was clipped by 3 bases and J by 3 bases, with 8 bases between them. Per the germline V gene, CDR1 is MNHEY and CDR2 is SVGEGT. The CDR3 here is CASSYGQKETQYF. The CDR3 DNA reads as TGTGCCAGCAGTTATGGACAGAAAGAGACCCAGTACTTC.

CDR3 nucleotide sequence: TGTGCCAGCAGTTACGAGGTCTATAGGCGGGGGGTAGAGCAGTTCTTC. Its protein product is CASSYEVYRRGVEQFF. V and J are TRBV6-5 and TRBJ2-1; 8 bases match TRBD2. J gave up 10 bases and V 2 bases, and 13 bases lay outside the gene matches. The CDR3 has 16 residues. CDR1 MNHEY and CDR2 SVGAGI come from the germline V gene.

This rearrangement joins TRBV2 to TRBJ2-3; the match to TRBD2 covers 13 bases. Germline loops: CDR1 SNHLY, CDR2 FYNNEI. CDR3 length: 16 residues. V trimming: 5 bases; J trimming: 4 bases; junction bases outside the gene matches: 6. The CDR3 reads CASSSLAGGAPDTQYF. CDR3 in DNA: TGTGCCAGCAGTTCACTAGCGGGGGGGGCCCCAGATACGCAGTATTTT.

The V and J genes are TRBV18 and TRBJ2-3, with a possible D match to TRBD1 (6 bases). Looked up from germline, CDR1 is KGHSH and CDR2 is LQKENI. V was cut by 3 bases and J by 1 base, with 11 bases left in between. CDR3 length: 15 amino acids. CDR3 nucleotides: TGTGCCAGCTCACCGATTAGACAGGGCACAGATACGCAGTATTTT. Translating gives CASSPIRQGTDTQYF.

V is TRBV2 and J is TRBJ1-3; 7 bases align to TRBD1. The germline V gene encodes CDR1 SNHLY and CDR2 FYNNEI. V was clipped by 8 bases and J by 0 bases; unmatched bases: 7. CDR3 length: 15 residues. The DNA for the CDR3 is TGTGCCAGCGGTAGGGACAGCAGCTCTGGAAACACCATATATTTT. Its translation: CASGRDSSSGNTIYF.

The rearrangement uses TRBV25-1 and TRBJ1-4; weak D call: TRBD1 (5 bases). V gave up 1 base and J gave up 0 bases, with 12 bases separating them. Per germline, CDR1 MGHDK and CDR2 SYGVNS. The CDR3 totals 17 residues. CDR3 loop: CASSESGGFTTNEKLFF. CDR3 nucleotide sequence: TGTGCCAGCAGTGAATCCGGGGGGTTTACAACTAATGAAAAACTGTTTTTT.

The V call is TRBV28, the J call TRBJ2-3; TRBD2 might be the D (5 bases). V was pared by 6 bases and J by 8 bases, with 18 bases between. The length of the CDR3 is 14 residues. In germline, CDR1 is MDHEN, CDR2 SYDVKM. The CDR3 coding sequence is TGTGCCAGCAGCACTACTAGGACTGTGAGTACGCAGTATTTT. Its translation is CASSTTRTVSTQYF.

The CDR3 region has the DNA TGTGCCAGCAGCCCCGGACAGCTCATGAACACTGAAGCTTTCTTT. It specifies CASSPGQLMNTEAFF. The chain has TRBV9 and TRBJ1-1, with D perhaps TRBD1 (6 bases). Germline V gives CDR1 SGDLS, CDR2 YYNGEE. V lost 4 bases and J 0 bases, leaving 13 bases between the germline ends. The CDR3 contains 15 residues.

This chain uses TRBV28 with TRBJ2-7, with TRBD1 as a possible D gene (6 bases). CDR1 and CDR2 (germline): MDHEN, SYDVKM. The CDR3 loop spans 15 amino acids. V lost 2 bases and J lost 0, with 11 bases in between. CDR3 nucleotide sequence: TGTGCCAGCAGTTTAAGAACAGGGAACTCCTACGAGCAGTACTTC. This translates into CASSLRTGNSYEQYF.

This chain uses TRBV7-2 with TRBJ1-5, with unresolved D. Germline CDR1 is SGHTA and CDR2 is FQGNSA. CDR3 length: 13 amino acids. Trimming shortened V by 2 bases and J by 4 bases, and 6 bases separated the two germline ends. The CDR3 loop reads CASSLTQNQPQHF. The CDR3 DNA reads as TGTGCCAGCAGCTTAACGCAGAATCAGCCCCAGCATTTT. The complete variable domain, with remaining parts taken from reference TRBV7-2 and TRBJ1-5, reads GAGVSQSPSNKVTEKGKDVELRCDPISGHTALYWYRQSLGQGLEFLIYFQGNSAPDKSGLPSDRFSAERTGGSVSTLTIQRTQQEDSAVYLCASSLTQNQPQHFGDGTRLSIL.

V usage is TRBV6-2 or TRBV6-3 and J usage is TRBJ1-1; D is uncertain. In germline, CDR1 is MNHEY, CDR2 SVGEGT. This CDR3 contains 15 residues. Deletions cut 4 bases from V and 0 bases from J, with 12 bases between. As DNA, the CDR3 is TGTGCCAGCAGTTCGCTAACTAGGGTGAACACTGAAGCTTTCTTT. Translation: CASSSLTRVNTEAFF.

The rearrangement links TRBV28 to TRBJ1-2; the match to TRBD1 covers 10 bases. The junction had 11 bases not matched to a gene; V was cut back by 6 bases and J by 4 bases. The CDR3 covers 16 residues. The germline CDR1 and CDR2 sequences are MDHEN and SYDVKM. The CDR3, as DNA: TGTGCCAGCAGGGATACTTGGGACAGGGGCGGCTATGGCTACACCTTC. Amino acid sequence: CASRDTWDRGGYGYTF.

The chain recombines TRBV5-1 with TRBJ2-5; a possible D gene is TRBD1 (5 bases). V shed 4 bases and J shed 0 bases, with 7 bases lying between them. Germline loops: CDR1 SGHRS, CDR2 YFSETQ. The CDR3 is made up of 13 amino acids. In nucleotides, the CDR3 is TGCGCCAGCAGCCCAGGGAACCAAGAGACCCAGTACTTC. This gives the protein CASSPGNQETQYF.

J is TRBJ1-1 and V is TRBV5-4; D not resolved. The CDR3 is 13 residues long. V lost 0 bases to trimming and J lost 10 bases, with 13 bases between them. Germline CDR1 SGHNT, CDR2 YYREEE (reference sequence). The CDR3 coding sequence is TGTGCCAGCAGCTTGGAACAGAGGGAGGGAGCTTTCTTT. Residues: CASSLEQREGAFF.

This clone was seen only a few times. The CDR3 spells CASSPLSGTGERGYTF. In DNA form, the CDR3 reads TGTGCCAGCAGTCCTCTCTCCGGGACAGGAGAGAGAGGCTACACCTTC. This rearrangement joins TRBV28 to TRBJ1-2; 8 bases align to TRBD1. This CDR3 contains 16 residues. Germline V gene data show CDR1 as MDHEN and CDR2 as SYDVKM. With 5 bases clipped from V and 8 bases from J, the junction kept 16 bases outside the gene matches.

The V gene is TRBV19, the J gene TRBJ1-1, with a possible D match to TRBD1 (5 bases). Germline V CDR1 and CDR2: LNHDA, SQIVND (reference sequence). This CDR3 is 13 amino acids long. V was pared by 6 bases and J by 5 bases, with 13 bases between. The DNA for the CDR3 is TGTGCCAGTAGCCCATCGGGGGGGACTGAAGCTTTCTTT. Amino acids: CASSPSGGTEAFF.